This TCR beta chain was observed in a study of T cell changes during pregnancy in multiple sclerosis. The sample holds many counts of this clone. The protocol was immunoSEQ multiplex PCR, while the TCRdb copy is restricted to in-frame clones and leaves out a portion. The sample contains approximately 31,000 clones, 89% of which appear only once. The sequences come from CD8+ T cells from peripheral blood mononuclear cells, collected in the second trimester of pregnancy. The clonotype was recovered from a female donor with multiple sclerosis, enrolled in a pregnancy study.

The DNA of the CDR3 is TGCGCCAGCAGCCAAGGGCTAACAGGAGCAGATACGCAGTATTTT. Protein sequence: CASSQGLTGADTQYF. The chain combines TRBV4-3 with TRBJ2-3; D might be TRBD1 (5 bases). V was pared by 1 base and J by 4 bases, with 12 bases between. Germline CDR1 is LGHNA and CDR2 is YSLEER. The CDR3 is 15 amino acids.